Listed below are T cell receptor beta chains from one sample, sequenced in a study of beta chain features in type 1 diabetes. Profiled with immunoSEQ multiplex PCR; TCRdb holds only in-frame clones, not every one. This sample has some 700,000 clones, with about an eighth found just once. What was sequenced was naive CD4+ T cells from blood. Source of these receptors: a man between 18 and 35 years old with type 1 diabetes. Each CDR3 is given with its conserved first and last residue. Each record gives: D gene, clone size, J gene, V gene, CDR3 protein, CDR3 DNA. D genes are given only for firm matches. Only some rows state a clone size, as once, few, many or a class for expanded clones.

>TRBD1|few|TRBJ2-4|TRBV30
CAWEGGQGNIQYF
TGTGCCTGGGAAGGCGGACAGGGAAACATTCAGTACTTC
>TRBD1|-|TRBJ1-1|TRBV11-2
CASSLGVGQGLNTEAFF
TGTGCCAGCAGCTTAGGCGTGGGACAGGGGCTGAACACTGAAGCTTTCTTT
>-|-|TRBJ2-2|TRBV5-1
CASSFPQGLTGELFF
TGCGCCAGCAGCTTTCCGCAGGGACTCACCGGGGAGCTGTTTTTT
>TRBD1|few|TRBJ1-6|TRBV4-2
CASSRAGTDNSPLHF
TGTGCCAGCAGCCGCGCCGGGACAGATAATTCACCCCTCCACTTT
>-|few|TRBJ2-2|TRBV18
CASSSRVGRDIYTGELFF
TGTGCCAGCTCATCAAGAGTGGGCCGGGACATATACACCGGGGAGCTGTTTTTT
>-|few|TRBJ2-1|TRBV5-1
CASSEDSYNEQFF
TGCGCCAGCAGCGAGGACAGTTACAATGAGCAGTTCTTC
>-|-|TRBJ2-7|TRBV5-1
CASSIPGPVDEQYF
TGCGCCAGCAGCATCCCGGGCCCTGTCGACGAGCAGTACTTC
>-|-|TRBJ1-5|TRBV10-3
CAISEYGFVGNQPQHF
TGTGCCATCAGTGAGTACGGGTTCGTGGGCAATCAGCCCCAGCATTTT
>-|few|TRBJ1-6|TRBV9
CASSLGDVWNNSPLHF
TGTGCCAGCAGCCTAGGGGACGTTTGGAATAATTCACCCCTCCACTTT
>-|-|TRBJ2-3|TRBV2
CASSPGGGGADTQYF
TGTGCCAGCAGTCCCGGAGGAGGGGGTGCAGATACGCAGTATTTT
>TRBD1|-|TRBJ2-7|TRBV29-1
CSAQGLGVYEQYF
TGCAGCGCACAGGGGCTGGGGGTCTACGAGCAGTACTTC
>-|-|TRBJ2-3|TRBV6-5
CASSYSHMVHGDTQYF
TGTGCCAGCAGTTACTCCCATATGGTTCATGGGGATACGCAGTATTTT
>TRBD1|few|TRBJ2-3|TRBV6-5
CASSLGQGSTDTQYF
TGTGCCAGCAGTTTGGGACAGGGGAGCACAGATACGCAGTATTTT
>TRBD1|-|TRBJ1-4|TRBV29-1
CSVTGTGDEKLFF
TGCAGCGTTACCGGGACAGGAGATGAAAAACTGTTTTTT
>-|-|TRBJ1-1|TRBV7-3
CASSASTGYDTEAFF
TGTGCCAGCAGCGCCTCCACAGGGTATGACACTGAAGCTTTCTTT
>-|-|TRBJ1-2|TRBV9
CASSPLGTSYYGYTF
TGTGCCAGCAGCCCCTTGGGGACGTCCTACTATGGCTACACCTTC
>-|few|TRBJ2-7|TRBV11-2
CASSLGLGQGYEQYF
TGTGCCAGCAGCTTAGGTCTGGGGCAGGGCTACGAGCAGTACTTC
>-|-|TRBJ2-6|TRBV28
CASNDPWTGANVLTF
TGTGCCAGCAACGACCCATGGACTGGGGCCAACGTCCTGACTTTC
>-|-|TRBJ1-5|TRBV6-6
CASSYFQGRYQPQHF
TGTGCCAGCAGTTATTTCCAGGGTCGGTATCAGCCCCAGCATTTT
>-|few|TRBJ2-6|TRBV5-4
CASTPGPTGANVLTF
TGTGCCAGCACCCCGGGGCCCACTGGGGCCAACGTCCTGACTTTC
>TRBD1|few|TRBJ1-6|TRBV30
CAWRGQGDWSPLHF
TGTGCCTGGAGGGGACAGGGGGATTGGTCACCCCTCCACTTT
>-|-|TRBJ1-2|TRBV28
CASSLGGSLTTF
TGTGCCAGCAGTTTAGGGGGCTCCCTTACTACCTTC
>-|few|TRBJ2-1|TRBV5-4
CASSFRLEYEQFF
TGTGCCAGCAGCTTCCGGCTAGAATATGAGCAGTTCTTC
>-|-|TRBJ2-7|TRBV5-1
CASSLLEGGREQYF
TGCGCCAGCAGCTTGTTAGAAGGAGGGCGCGAGCAGTACTTC
>-|-|TRBJ2-7|TRBV5-4
CASSSPGPYEQYF
TGTGCCAGCAGCTCCCCGGGCCCCTACGAGCAGTACTTC
>-|-|TRBJ1-5|TRBV30
CAWSVSGGPFSNQPQHF
TGTGCCTGGAGTGTAAGTGGGGGGCCTTTTAGCAATCAGCCCCAGCATTTT
>TRBD1|-|TRBJ1-2|TRBV29-1
CSGLTGGNGYTF
TGCAGCGGCCTTACAGGGGGCAACGGCTACACCTTC
>-|-|TRBJ2-6|TRBV28
CASSWGNGANVLTF
TGTGCCAGCAGTTGGGGAAATGGGGCCAACGTCCTGACTTTC
>-|-|TRBJ2-7|TRBV7-2
CASSYSWDFAYEQYF
TGTGCCAGCAGCTATAGCTGGGACTTTGCCTACGAGCAGTACTTC
>-|few|TRBJ1-2|TRBV7-2
CASSSYRESPYGYTF
TGTGCCAGCAGCTCGTACAGGGAATCCCCCTATGGCTACACCTTC
>-|-|TRBJ1-3|TRBV6-6
CASSYLRQLNGNTIYF
TGTGCCAGCAGTTACTTAAGACAGTTAAACGGAAACACCATATATTTT
>TRBD1|few|TRBJ1-5|TRBV25-1
CASSGQGSDNQPQHF
TGTGCCAGCAGTGGACAGGGGTCGGACAATCAGCCCCAGCATTTT
>-|-|TRBJ2-5|TRBV5-1
CASSLGTTQETQYF
TGCGCCAGCAGCTTGGGGACTACCCAAGAGACCCAGTACTTC
>-|-|TRBJ2-7|TRBV4-1
CASSQDYAPFGQGGDYEQYF
TGCGCCAGCAGCCAAGATTATGCGCCTTTCGGGCAGGGCGGAGACTACGAGCAGTACTTC
>-|few|TRBJ2-2|TRBV7-2
CASSLWSSTNTGELFF
TGTGCCAGCAGCTTGTGGTCCAGCACGAACACCGGGGAGCTGTTTTTT
>TRBD1|-|TRBJ2-1|TRBV19
CASSPGDRDNEQFF
TGTGCCAGTAGTCCGGGGGACAGGGACAATGAGCAGTTCTTC
>-|-|TRBJ2-3|TRBV7-3
CASSFSLVGSDTQYF
TGTGCCAGCAGCTTTTCCCTCGTAGGGTCAGATACGCAGTATTTT
>TRBD2|few|TRBJ2-7|TRBV19
CASSLGLAGPSSYEQYF
TGTGCCAGTAGTCTGGGACTAGCGGGGCCGAGCTCCTACGAGCAGTACTTC
>-|-|TRBJ1-5|TRBV7-2
CASSLFAPDQPQHF
TGTGCCAGCAGCTTATTTGCCCCCGATCAGCCCCAGCATTTT
>-|-|TRBJ2-7|TRBV21-1
CASRTRSAASSYEQYF
TGTGCCAGCAGGACCCGGTCGGCAGCCAGCTCCTACGAGCAGTACTTC
>-|-|TRBJ2-6|TRBV2
CARGEDSGANVLTF
TGTGCCAGAGGGGAGGACTCTGGGGCCAACGTCCTGACTTTC
>-|few|TRBJ2-7|TRBV28
CASSSTGRGDIDEQYF
TGTGCCAGCAGTTCGACAGGAAGGGGGGATATAGACGAGCAGTACTTC
>-|few|TRBJ2-2|TRBV11-2
CASSLVGGLSGELFF
TGTGCCAGCAGCTTAGTAGGAGGGCTGTCCGGGGAGCTGTTTTTT